This entry is about one TCR beta chain. The data are from a study of blood T cell repertoires in COVID-19. Study-level information: Spain, Italy and the United States supplied samples that represented acute and convalescent COVID-19.

The germline gives CDR1 MNHEY, CDR2 SVGAGI. J lost 0 bases, V lost 0 bases, and 4 bases had no gene match. The CDR3 runs to 16 residues. TCRdb's table, derived via immunoSEQ multiplex PCR, lists solely in-frame clones and lacks some. Of over 100,000 clones in the sample, about 89% were seen once. This sequence joins TRBV6-5 and TRBJ2-7; 8 positions match TRBD1. The specimen was peripheral blood. The source is a man aged 50 or older with active COVID-19. The CDR3 spells CASSYSSDRGSYEQYF. CDR3 DNA sequence: TGTGCCAGCAGTTACTCGAGTGACAGGGGCTCCTACGAGCAGTACTTC.